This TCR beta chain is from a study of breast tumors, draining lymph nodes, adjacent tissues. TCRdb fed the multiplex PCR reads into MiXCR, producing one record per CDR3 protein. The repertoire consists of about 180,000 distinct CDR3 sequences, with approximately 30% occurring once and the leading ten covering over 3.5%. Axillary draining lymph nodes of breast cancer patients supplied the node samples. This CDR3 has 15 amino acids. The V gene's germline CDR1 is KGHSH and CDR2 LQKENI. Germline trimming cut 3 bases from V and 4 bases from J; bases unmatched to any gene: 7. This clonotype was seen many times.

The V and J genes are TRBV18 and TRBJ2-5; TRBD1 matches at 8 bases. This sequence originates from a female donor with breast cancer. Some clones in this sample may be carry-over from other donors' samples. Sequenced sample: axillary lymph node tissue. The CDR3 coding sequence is TGTGCCAGCTCACCCATTAGACAGGGGAGAGAGACCCAGTACTTC. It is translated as CASSPIRQGRETQYF.